Each of the 5 T cell receptor beta chains below was sequenced from the same sample in a study of CD8+CD57+ T cells in acquired aplastic anemia. Genomic DNA was employed as the template in profiling TCR beta VDJ and CDR3. TCRdb used MiXCR to reprocess the reads, holding one entry per CDR3 protein. Of fewer than 200,000 distinct CDR3 sequences in the sample, 60% to 70% were seen once. Material for sequencing was sorted CD4+, CD8+, or CD8+CD57+ T cells (not recorded which) from PBMCs. These receptors were taken from a human donor in good health.

The V call is TRBV5-1, the J call TRBJ1-3, with no clear D. Trimming removed 0 bases from V and 0 bases from J, with 4 bases in between. CDR3 size: 14 residues. Germline V gene data show CDR1 as SGHRS and CDR2 as YFSETQ. CDR3 sequence (DNA): TGCGCCAGCAGCTTGGACCTCTCTGGAAACACCATATATTTT. Translating gives CASSLDLSGNTIYF.

This clonotype showed up many times. The V gene is TRBV11-2, the J gene TRBJ2-1; D gene unclear. CDR3 length equals 15 residues. The V gene lost 5 bases and the J gene lost 0 bases, with 11 bases spanning the gap. Germline assignment: CDR1 SGHAT and CDR2 FQNNGV. This CDR3 is CASSGGFVSYNEQFF. The CDR3 nucleotides read TGTGCCAGCAGCGGTGGCTTCGTCTCCTACAATGAGCAGTTCTTC. The entire variable domain, with the rest obtained from reference TRBV11-2 and TRBJ2-1, is as follows: EAGVAQSPRYKIIEKRQSVAFWCNPISGHATLYWYQQILGQGPKLLIQFQNNGVVDDSQLPKDRFSAERLKGVDSTLKIQPAKLEDSAVYLCASSGGFVSYNEQFFGPGTRLTVL.

This chain links TRBV5-1 with TRBJ2-7; D is uncertain. The CDR3 length is 15 residues. Germline loops: CDR1 SGHRS, CDR2 YFSETQ. V shed 4 bases and J shed 3 bases, with 17 bases lying between them. The CDR3 sequence: CASSPTAGSRYEQYF. The CDR3 region has the DNA TGCGCCAGCAGCCCGACCGCCGGGTCCCGCTACGAGCAGTACTTC. Based on the CDR3 plus reference TRBV5-1 and TRBJ2-7, the full variable domain is KAGVTQTPRYLIKTRGQQVTLSCSPISGHRSVSWYQQTPGQGLQFLFEYFSETQRNKGNFPGRFSGRQFSNSRSEMNVSTLELGDSALYLCASSPTAGSRYEQYFGPGTRLTVT.

This clonotype was seen a few times. This chain uses TRBV20-1 with TRBJ2-1; D ambiguous. V lost 6 bases and J lost 2, with 17 bases in between. Germline V gene sequence: CDR1 DFQATT, CDR2 SNEGSKA (reference sequence). The CDR3 consists of 15 residues. The CDR3 bases are TGCAGTGCGGCCTTTAAGGGATTCCCCTACAATGAGCAGTTCTTC. This codes for CSAAFKGFPYNEQFF.

This chain joins TRBV29-1 and TRBJ1-2; no clear D. The CDR3 length is 11 residues. Trimming took 4 bases from V and 8 from J, leaving 11 bases between them. Germline CDR1 and CDR2: SQVTM and ANQGSEA. The CDR3 loop reads CSVVGTGGYTF. CDR3 coding DNA: TGCAGCGTTGTGGGAACCGGGGGCTACACCTTC.